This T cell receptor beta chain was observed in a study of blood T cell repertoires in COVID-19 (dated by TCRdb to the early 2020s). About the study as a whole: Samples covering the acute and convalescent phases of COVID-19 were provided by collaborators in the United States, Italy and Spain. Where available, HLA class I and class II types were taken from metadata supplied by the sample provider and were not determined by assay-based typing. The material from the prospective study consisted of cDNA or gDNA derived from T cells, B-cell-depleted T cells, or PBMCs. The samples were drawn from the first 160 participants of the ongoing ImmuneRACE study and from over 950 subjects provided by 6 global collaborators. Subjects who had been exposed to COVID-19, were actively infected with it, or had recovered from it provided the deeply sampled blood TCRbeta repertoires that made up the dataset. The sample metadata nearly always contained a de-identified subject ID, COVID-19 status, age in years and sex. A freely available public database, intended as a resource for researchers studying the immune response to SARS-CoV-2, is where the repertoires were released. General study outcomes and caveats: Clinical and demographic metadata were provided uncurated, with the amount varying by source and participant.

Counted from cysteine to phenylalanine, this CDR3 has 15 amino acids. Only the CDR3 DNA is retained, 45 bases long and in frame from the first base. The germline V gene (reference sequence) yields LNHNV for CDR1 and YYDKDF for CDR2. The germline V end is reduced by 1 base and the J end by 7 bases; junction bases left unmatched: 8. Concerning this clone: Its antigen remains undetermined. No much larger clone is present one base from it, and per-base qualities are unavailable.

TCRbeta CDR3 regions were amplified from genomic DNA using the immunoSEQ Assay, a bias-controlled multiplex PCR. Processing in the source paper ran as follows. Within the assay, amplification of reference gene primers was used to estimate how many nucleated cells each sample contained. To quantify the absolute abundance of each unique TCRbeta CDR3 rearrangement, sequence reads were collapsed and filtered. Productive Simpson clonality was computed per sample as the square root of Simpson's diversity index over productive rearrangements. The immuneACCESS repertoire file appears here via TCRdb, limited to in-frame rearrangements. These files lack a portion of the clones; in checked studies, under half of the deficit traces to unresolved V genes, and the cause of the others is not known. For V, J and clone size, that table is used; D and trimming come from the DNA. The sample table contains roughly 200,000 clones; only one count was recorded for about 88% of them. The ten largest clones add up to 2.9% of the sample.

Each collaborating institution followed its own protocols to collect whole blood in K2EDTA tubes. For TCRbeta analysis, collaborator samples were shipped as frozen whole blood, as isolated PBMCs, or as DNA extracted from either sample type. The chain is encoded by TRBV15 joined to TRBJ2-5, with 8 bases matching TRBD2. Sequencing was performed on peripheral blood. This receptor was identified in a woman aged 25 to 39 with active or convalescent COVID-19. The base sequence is TGTGCCACCAGCAGAGGAACGGGGGGGCCTGGGACCCAGTACTTC. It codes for CATSRGTGGPGTQYF.